The 8 T cell receptor beta chains presented below share a single source sample, sequenced in a study of immune reconstitution after stem cell transplant in scleroderma. TCRdb fed the RT-PCR reads into MiXCR, producing one record per CDR3 protein. The sample carries under 2,500 distinct CDR3 sequences, 11% recorded once. This sample was obtained before or after autologous hematopoietic stem cell transplantation (not recorded which). The receptor source for this set is a female donor with systemic sclerosis.

There are a few counts of this clonotype. The V call is TRBV4-2, the J call TRBJ2-6; D gene ambiguous. The length of the CDR3 is 16 residues. V was trimmed by 0 bases and J by 0 bases, leaving 6 bases between them. Germline V gene lookup returns CDR1 LGHNA and CDR2 YNFKEQ. The CDR3 sequence is CASSQEGFSGANVLTF. DNA for the CDR3: TGTGCCAGCAGCCAAGAAGGGTTCTCTGGGGCCAACGTCCTGACTTTC.

This clonotype is medium-sized in the sample. The rearrangement uses TRBV5-1 and TRBJ2-1; no clear D. The CDR3 covers 14 residues. V was clipped by 5 bases and J by 1 base, with 10 bases between them. The germline gives CDR1 SGHRS, CDR2 YFSETQ. The CDR3 loop reads CASSADPSYNEQFF. CDR3 sequence (DNA): TGCGCCAGCAGTGCGGACCCTTCCTACAATGAGCAGTTCTTC.

This clonotype was observed a few times. This chain connects TRBV29-1 to TRBJ2-7; 9 positions match TRBD1. The V and J ends lost 4 bases and 3 bases, in that order; junction bases with no gene match: 1. Looked up from germline, CDR1 is SQVTM and CDR2 is ANQGSEA. This CDR3 contains 12 residues. The CDR3 nucleotides are TGCAGCGTTGTGACAGGGGGCTACGAGCAGTACTTC. Protein: CSVVTGGYEQYF.

This clonotype is categorized as medium-sized. The chain has TRBV20-1 and TRBJ2-3; the D is unclear. Germline assignment: CDR1 DFQATT and CDR2 SNEGSKA (reference sequence). CDR3 length equals 16 residues. The ends were cut back, 1 base at V and 0 bases at J, with 14 bases in the middle. The CDR3, as DNA: TGCAGTGCTAGAGTTGATATTAGCTCTAGCACAGATACGCAGTATTTT. This gives the protein CSARVDISSSTDTQYF.

In this sample, this clonotype turned up a few times. The chain carries TRBV7-3 and TRBJ2-3; either TRBD1 or TRBD2 may supply D (6 bases each). Trimming cost V 2 bases and J 1 base, with 13 bases left between them. Germline CDR1 and CDR2: SGHTA and FQGTGA. The CDR3 totals 16 residues. CDR3 region: CASSLGGLEGTDTQYF. For the CDR3, the DNA is TGTGCCAGCAGCTTAGGGGGGCTTGAGGGCACAGATACGCAGTATTTT.

This clonotype turned up a few times. The gene calls are TRBV5-5 and TRBJ1-2; D unclear. The CDR3 extends over 14 amino acids. The germline V gene has CDR1 SGHKS and CDR2 YYEKEE (reference sequence). V was cut by 0 bases and J by 3 bases, with 9 bases left in between. The CDR3 nucleotides are TGTGCCAGCAGCTTGGACGGGAGGGACTATGGCTACACCTTC. Protein: CASSLDGRDYGYTF.

The chain couples TRBV20-1 to TRBJ2-3; 7 nucleotides line up with TRBD2. Germline assignment: CDR1 DFQATT and CDR2 SNEGSKA (reference sequence). There are 13 residues in the CDR3. With V trimmed by 6 bases and J by 1 base, 4 bases remained unmatched. CDR3 region: CSAWAGGTDTQYF. The CDR3 region has the DNA TGCAGTGCCTGGGCGGGGGGCACAGATACGCAGTATTTT.

Relative to its sample, this clonotype is medium-sized. The chain carries TRBV2 and TRBJ2-1; TRBD2 agrees at 8 bases. The CDR3 is 16 amino acids. Germline CDR1 reads SNHLY; CDR2 reads FYNNEI. J was trimmed by 5 bases and V by 2 bases; bases with no gene match: 8. CDR3 nucleotide sequence: TGTGCCAGCAGTGAAATTGGGCGGGGGGTGAACAATGAGCAGTTCTTC. As protein: CASSEIGRGVNNEQFF. The variable domain in full, completed from reference TRBV2 and TRBJ2-1, reads EPEVTQTPSHQVTQMGQEVILRCVPISNHLYFYWYRQILGQKVEFLVSFYNNEISEKSEIFDDQFSVERPDGSNFTLKIRSTKLEDSAMYFCASSEIGRGVNNEQFFGPGTRLTVL.